The clone carrying this TCR beta chain has just a few counts. The sample comes from a study of cytomegalovirus exposure and HLA in healthy donors. It was with 60 Vbeta and 13 Jbeta primers that the PCR ran. Measured with immunoSEQ multiplex PCR; TCRdb has only the in-frame clones, and not every one. Altogether tens of thousands of clones are present, about 80% being singletons, with the ten largest covering approximately 50%. Trimming stripped 5 bases from V and 2 bases from J, with 10 bases between. This CDR3 has 14 residues. The germline CDR1 and CDR2 sequences are SGHAT and FQNNGV. The sample comprised PBMCs. This TCR was recovered from a man aged 50 to 60 in good health and CMV-seropositive. This chain uses TRBV11-2 with TRBJ1-3; no firm D call. The CDR3 is CASSPQTAGNTIYF. CDR3 coding DNA: TGTGCCAGCAGCCCTCAGACTGCTGGAAACACCATATATTTT.